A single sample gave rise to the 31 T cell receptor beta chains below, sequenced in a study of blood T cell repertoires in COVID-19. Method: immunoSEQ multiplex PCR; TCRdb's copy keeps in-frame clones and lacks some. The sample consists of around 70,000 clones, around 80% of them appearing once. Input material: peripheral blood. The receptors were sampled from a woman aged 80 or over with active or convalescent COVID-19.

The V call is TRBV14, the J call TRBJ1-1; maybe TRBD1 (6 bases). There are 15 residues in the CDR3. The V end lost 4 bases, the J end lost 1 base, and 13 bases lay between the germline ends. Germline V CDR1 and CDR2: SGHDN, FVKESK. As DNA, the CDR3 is TGTGCCAGCAGCCGATTGACAGGAGAGAACACTGAAGCTTTCTTT. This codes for CASSRLTGENTEAFF.

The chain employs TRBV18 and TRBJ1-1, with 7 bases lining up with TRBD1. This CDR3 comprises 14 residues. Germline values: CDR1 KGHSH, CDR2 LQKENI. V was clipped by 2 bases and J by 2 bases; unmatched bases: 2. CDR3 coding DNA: TGTGCCAGCTCACCAAACAGGGGCAACACTGAAGCTTTCTTT. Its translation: CASSPNRGNTEAFF.

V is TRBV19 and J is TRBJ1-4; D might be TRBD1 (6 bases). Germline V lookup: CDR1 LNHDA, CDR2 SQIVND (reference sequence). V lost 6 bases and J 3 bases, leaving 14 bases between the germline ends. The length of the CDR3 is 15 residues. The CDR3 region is CASRTWTVANEKLFF. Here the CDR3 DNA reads TGTGCCAGTAGGACATGGACAGTGGCTAATGAAAAACTGTTTTTT.

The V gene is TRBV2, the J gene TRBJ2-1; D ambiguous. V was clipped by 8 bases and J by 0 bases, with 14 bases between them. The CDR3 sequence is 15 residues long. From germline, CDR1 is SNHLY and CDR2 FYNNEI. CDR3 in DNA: TGTGCCAGCCATCTAAGCGTAGGCTCCTACAATGAGCAGTTCTTC. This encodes CASHLSVGSYNEQFF.

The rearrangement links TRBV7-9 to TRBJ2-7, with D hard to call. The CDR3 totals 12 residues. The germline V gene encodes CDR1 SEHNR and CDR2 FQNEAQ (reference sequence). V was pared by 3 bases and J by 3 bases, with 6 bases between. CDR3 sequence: CASSFLRYEQYF. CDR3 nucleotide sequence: TGTGCCAGCAGCTTCCTCCGCTACGAGCAGTACTTC.

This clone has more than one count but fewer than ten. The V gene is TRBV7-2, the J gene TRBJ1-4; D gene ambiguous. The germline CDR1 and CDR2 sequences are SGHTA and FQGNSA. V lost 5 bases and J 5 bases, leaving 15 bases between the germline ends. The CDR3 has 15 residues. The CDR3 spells CASSPRRQANEKLFF. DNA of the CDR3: TGTGCCAGCAGCCCCCGCAGGCAAGCAAATGAAAAACTGTTTTTT.

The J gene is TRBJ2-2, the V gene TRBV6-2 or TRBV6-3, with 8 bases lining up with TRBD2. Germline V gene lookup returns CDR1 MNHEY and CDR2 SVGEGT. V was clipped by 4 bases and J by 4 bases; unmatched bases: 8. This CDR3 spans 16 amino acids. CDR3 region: CASSLGVAGFTGELFF. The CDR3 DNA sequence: TGTGCCAGCAGTTTGGGGGTAGCGGGGTTCACCGGGGAGCTGTTTTTT.

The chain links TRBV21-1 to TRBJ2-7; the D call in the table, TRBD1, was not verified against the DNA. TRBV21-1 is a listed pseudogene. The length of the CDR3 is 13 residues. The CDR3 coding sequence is TGTGCCAGCAGCAAATGGCCCTCCTACGAGCAGTACTTC. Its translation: CASSKWPSYEQYF.

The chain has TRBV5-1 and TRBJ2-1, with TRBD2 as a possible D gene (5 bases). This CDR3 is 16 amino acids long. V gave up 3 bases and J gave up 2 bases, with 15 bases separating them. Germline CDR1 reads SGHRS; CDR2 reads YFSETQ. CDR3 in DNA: TGCGCCAGCAGCTCGGGGAGTGTATTTGCCTACAATGAGCAGTTCTTC. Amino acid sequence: CASSSGSVFAYNEQFF.

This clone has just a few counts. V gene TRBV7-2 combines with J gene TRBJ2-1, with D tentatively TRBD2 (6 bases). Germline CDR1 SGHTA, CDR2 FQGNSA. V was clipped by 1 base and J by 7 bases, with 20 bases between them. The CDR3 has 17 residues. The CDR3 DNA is TGTGCCAGCAGCTTAGGCCTTCCCGGGACTCAACGAAATGAGCAGTTCTTC. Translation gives CASSLGLPGTQRNEQFF.

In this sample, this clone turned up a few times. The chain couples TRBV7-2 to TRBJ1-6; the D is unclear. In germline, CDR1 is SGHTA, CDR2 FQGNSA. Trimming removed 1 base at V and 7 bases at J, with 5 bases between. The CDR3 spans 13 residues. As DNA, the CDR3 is TGTGCCAGCAGCTTAGACGGGAATTCACCCCTCCACTTT. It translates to CASSLDGNSPLHF.

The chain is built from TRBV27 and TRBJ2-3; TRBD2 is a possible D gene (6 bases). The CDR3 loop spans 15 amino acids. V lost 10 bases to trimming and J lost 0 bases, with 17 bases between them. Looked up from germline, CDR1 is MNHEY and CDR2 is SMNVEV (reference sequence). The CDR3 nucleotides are TGTGCCACCACACTTTCCGCGGGAAGCACAGATACGCAGTATTTT. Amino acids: CATTLSAGSTDTQYF.

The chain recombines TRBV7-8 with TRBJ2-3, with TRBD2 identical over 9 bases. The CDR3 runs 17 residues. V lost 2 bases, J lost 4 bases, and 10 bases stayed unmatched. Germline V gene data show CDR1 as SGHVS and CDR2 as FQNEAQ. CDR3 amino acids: CASSLFSLGGGADTQYF. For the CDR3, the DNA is TGTGCCAGCAGCTTATTTTCTCTGGGCGGGGGGGCAGATACGCAGTATTTT.

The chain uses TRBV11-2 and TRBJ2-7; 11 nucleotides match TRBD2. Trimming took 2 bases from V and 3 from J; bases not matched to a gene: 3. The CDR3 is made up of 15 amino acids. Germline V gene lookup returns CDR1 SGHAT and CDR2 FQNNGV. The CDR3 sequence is CASSLRLAGGYEQYF. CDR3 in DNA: TGTGCCAGCAGCTTACGGCTAGCGGGAGGCTACGAGCAGTACTTC.

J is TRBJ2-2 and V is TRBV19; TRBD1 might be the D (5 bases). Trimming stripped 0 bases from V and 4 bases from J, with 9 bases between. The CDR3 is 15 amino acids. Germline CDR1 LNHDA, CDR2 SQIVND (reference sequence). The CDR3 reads CASSIDRVGTGELFF. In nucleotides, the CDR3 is TGTGCCAGTAGTATAGACAGGGTGGGCACCGGGGAGCTGTTTTTT.

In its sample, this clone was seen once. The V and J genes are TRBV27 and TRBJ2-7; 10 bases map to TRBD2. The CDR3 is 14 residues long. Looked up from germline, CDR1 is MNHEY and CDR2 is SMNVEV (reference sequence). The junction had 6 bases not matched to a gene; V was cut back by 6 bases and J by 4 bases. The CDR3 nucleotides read TGTGCCAGCAGGGGCATAGCGGGGGGTTACGAGCAGTACTTC. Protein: CASRGIAGGYEQYF.

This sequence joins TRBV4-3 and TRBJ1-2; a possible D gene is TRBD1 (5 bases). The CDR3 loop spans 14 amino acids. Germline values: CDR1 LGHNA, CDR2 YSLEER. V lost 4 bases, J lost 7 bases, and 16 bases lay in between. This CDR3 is CASSRSGTGGGYTF. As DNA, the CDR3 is TGCGCCAGCAGCCGCTCCGGGACGGGGGGTGGCTACACCTTC.

The CDR3, as DNA: TGTGCCAGCAGTGGGGGGTGGGGTTCTAACTATGGCTACACCTTC. The encoded protein is CASSGGWGSNYGYTF. J is TRBJ1-2 and V is TRBV28, with D possibly TRBD1 on 5 matching bases. V was pared by 5 bases and J by 0 bases, with 13 bases between. Germline CDR1 reads MDHEN; CDR2 reads SYDVKM. The CDR3 runs to 15 residues.

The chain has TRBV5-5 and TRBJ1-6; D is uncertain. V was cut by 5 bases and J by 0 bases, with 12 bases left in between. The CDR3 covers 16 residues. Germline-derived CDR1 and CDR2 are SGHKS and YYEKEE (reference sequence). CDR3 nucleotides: TGTGCCAGCAGACCGGACGGGAGCTCCTATAATTCACCCCTCCACTTT. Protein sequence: CASRPDGSSYNSPLHF.

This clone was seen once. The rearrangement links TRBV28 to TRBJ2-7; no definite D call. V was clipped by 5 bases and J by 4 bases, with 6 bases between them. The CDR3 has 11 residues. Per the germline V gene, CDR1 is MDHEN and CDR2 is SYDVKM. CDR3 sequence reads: CASSVSYEQYF. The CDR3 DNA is TGTGCCAGCAGTGTCTCGTACGAGCAGTACTTC.

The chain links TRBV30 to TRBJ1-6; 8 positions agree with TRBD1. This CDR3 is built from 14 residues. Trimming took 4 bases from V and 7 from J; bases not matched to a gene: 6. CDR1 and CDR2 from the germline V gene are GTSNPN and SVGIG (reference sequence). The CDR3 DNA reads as TGTGCCTGGACCAACACAGGGGGGAATTCACCCCTCCACTTT. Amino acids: CAWTNTGGNSPLHF.

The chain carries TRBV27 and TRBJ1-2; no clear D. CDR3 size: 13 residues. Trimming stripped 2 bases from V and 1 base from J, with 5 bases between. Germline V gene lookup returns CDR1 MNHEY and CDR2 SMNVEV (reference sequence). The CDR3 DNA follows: TGTGCCAGCAGTTTAAACAGTAACTATGGCTACACCTTC. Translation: CASSLNSNYGYTF.

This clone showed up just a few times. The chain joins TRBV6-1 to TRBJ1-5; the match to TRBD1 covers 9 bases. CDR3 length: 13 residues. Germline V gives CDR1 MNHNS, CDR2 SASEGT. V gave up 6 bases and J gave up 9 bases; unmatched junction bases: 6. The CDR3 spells CASSPDRGSPQHF. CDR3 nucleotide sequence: TGTGCCAGCAGCCCGGACAGGGGATCGCCCCAGCATTTT.

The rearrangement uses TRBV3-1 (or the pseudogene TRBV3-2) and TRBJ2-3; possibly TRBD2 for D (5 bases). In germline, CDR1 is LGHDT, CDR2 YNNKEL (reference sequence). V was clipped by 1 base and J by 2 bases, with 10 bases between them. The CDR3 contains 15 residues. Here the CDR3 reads CASSQGGLTTDTQYF. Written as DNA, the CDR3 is TGTGCCAGCAGCCAAGGAGGGTTAACCACAGATACGCAGTATTTT.

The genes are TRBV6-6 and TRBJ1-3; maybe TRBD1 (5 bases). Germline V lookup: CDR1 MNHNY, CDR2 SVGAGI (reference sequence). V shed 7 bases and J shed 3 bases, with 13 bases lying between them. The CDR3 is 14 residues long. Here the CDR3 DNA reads TGTGCCAGCATAAGGGGAATCTTTGGAAACACCATATATTTT. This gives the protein CASIRGIFGNTIYF.

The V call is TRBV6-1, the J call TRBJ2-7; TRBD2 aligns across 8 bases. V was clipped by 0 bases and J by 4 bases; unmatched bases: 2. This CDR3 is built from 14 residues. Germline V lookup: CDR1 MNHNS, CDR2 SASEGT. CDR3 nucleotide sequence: TGTGCCAGCAGTGAAGCCCCGGGAGGGTACGAGCAGTACTTC. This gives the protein CASSEAPGGYEQYF.

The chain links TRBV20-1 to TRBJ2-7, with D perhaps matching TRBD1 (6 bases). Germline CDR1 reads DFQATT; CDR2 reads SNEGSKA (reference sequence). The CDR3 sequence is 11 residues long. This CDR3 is CSLTGAYEQYF. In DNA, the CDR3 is TGCAGCTTGACAGGAGCCTACGAGCAGTACTTC.

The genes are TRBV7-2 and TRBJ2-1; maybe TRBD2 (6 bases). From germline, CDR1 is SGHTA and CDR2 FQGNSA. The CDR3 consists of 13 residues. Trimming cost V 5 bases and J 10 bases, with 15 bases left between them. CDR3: CASSPSAAGEQFF. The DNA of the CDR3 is TGTGCCAGCAGCCCGTCCGCGGCGGGGGAGCAGTTCTTC.

The CDR3 reads CASSLAGPPTDTQYF. In DNA, the CDR3 is TGTGCCAGCAGCCTAGCGGGACCCCCCACAGATACGCAGTATTTT. V and J are TRBV7-3 and TRBJ2-3; 9 bases agree with TRBD2. The CDR3 has 15 amino acids. The V segment lost 5 bases and the J segment 2 bases; nucleotides outside the gene matches: 5. CDR1 is SGHTA, CDR2 FQGTGA, per germline.

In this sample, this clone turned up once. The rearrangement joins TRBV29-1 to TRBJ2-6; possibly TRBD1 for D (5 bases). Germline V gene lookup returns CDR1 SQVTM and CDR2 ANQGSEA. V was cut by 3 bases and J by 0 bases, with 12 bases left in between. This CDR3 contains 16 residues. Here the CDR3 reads CSVDGATSSGANVLTF. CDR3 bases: TGCAGCGTTGATGGGGCTACAAGCTCTGGGGCCAACGTCCTGACTTTC.

CDR3 bases: TGTGCCAGCAGCCCACCAGGGGTCCAAGAGACCCAGTACTTC. Residues: CASSPPGVQETQYF. This chain uses TRBV7-9 with TRBJ2-5; D is possibly TRBD1 (6 bases). Germline V gives CDR1 SEHNR, CDR2 FQNEAQ (reference sequence). The CDR3 sequence is 14 residues long. V lost 5 bases to trimming and J lost 1 base, with 11 bases between them.